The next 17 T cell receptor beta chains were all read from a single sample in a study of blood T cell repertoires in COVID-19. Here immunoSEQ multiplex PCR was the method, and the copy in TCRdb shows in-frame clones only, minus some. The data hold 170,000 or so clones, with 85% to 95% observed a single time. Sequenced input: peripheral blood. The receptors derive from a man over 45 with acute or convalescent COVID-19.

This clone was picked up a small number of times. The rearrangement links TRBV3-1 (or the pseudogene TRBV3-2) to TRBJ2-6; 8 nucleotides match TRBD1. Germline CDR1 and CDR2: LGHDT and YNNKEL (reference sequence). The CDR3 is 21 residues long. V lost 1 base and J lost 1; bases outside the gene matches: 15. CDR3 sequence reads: CASSQAWYRQGANSGANVLTF. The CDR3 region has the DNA TGTGCCAGCAGCCAAGCCTGGTATCGGCAGGGGGCAAATTCTGGGGCCAACGTCCTGACTTTC.

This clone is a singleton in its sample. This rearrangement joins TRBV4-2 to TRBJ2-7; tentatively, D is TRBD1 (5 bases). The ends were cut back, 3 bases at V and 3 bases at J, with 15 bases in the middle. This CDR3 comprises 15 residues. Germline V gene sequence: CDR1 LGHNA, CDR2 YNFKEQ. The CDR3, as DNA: TGTGCCAGCAGCCACGAACAGGCCTTTTACTACGAGCAGTACTTC. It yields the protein CASSHEQAFYYEQYF.

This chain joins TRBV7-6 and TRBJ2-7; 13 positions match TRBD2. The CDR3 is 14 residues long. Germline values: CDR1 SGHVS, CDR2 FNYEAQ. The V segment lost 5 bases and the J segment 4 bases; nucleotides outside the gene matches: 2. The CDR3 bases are TGTGCCAGCAGCAGGGGACTAGCGGGATACGAGCAGTACTTC. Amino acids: CASSRGLAGYEQYF.

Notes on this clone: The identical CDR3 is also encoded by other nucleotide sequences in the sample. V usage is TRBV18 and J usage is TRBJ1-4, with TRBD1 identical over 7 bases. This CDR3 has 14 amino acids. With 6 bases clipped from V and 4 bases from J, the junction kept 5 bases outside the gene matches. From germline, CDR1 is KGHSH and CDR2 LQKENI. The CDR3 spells CASSPGQDNEKLFF. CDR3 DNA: TGTGCCAGCTCGCCAGGACAGGATAATGAAAAACTGTTTTTT.

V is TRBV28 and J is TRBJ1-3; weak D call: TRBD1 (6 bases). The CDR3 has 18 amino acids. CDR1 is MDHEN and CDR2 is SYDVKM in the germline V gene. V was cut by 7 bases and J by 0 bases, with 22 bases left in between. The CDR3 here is CASTRGGIGGYSGNTIYF. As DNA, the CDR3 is TGTGCCAGCACCCGGGGGGGTATTGGGGGCTACTCTGGAAACACCATATATTTT.

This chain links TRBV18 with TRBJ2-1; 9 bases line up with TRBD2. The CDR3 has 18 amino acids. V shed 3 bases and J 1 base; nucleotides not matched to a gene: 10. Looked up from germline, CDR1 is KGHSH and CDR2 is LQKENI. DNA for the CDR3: TGTGCCAGCTCACCTACTAGCGGGTGGCCTTGGTCCTACAATGAGCAGTTCTTC. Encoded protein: CASSPTSGWPWSYNEQFF.

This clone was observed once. The CDR3 region is CASSQLGTSGGSQYF. CDR3 coding DNA: TGTGCCAGCAGCCAATTAGGGACTAGCGGGGGATCACAGTATTTT. The chain links TRBV14 to TRBJ2-3, with 14 nucleotides matching TRBD2. The CDR3 has 15 residues. Germline values: CDR1 SGHDN, CDR2 FVKESK. Trimming at V came to 2 bases and at J to 12 bases, leaving 7 bases not matched to a gene.

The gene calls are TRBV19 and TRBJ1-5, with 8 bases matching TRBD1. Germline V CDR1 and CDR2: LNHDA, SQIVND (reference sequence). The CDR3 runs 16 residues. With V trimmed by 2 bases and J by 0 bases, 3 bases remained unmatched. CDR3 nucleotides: TGTGCCAGTAGTATACAGGGGGCATATAGCAATCAGCCCCAGCATTTT. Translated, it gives CASSIQGAYSNQPQHF.

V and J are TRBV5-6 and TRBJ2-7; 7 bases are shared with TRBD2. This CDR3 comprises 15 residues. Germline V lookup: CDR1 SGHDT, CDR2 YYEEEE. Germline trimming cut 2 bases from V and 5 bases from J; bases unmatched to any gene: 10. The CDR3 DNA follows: TGTGCCAGCAGCTTCCCGGGGGGAAGCGGGAACGAGCAGTACTTC. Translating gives CASSFPGGSGNEQYF.

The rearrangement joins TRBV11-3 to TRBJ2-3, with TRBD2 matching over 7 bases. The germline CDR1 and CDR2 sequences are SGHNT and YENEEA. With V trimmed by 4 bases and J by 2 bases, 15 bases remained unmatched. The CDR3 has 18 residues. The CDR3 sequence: CASSSGRIGSGYTDTQYF. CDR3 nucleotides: TGTGCCAGCAGCTCTGGCCGCATTGGTAGCGGGTACACAGATACGCAGTATTTT.

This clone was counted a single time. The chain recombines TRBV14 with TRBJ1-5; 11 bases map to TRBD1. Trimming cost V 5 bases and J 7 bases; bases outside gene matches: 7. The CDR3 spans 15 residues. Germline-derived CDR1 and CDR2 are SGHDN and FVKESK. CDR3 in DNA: TGTGCCAGCAGCAAAACCGGGACAGGGGGGCAGCCCCAGCATTTT. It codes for CASSKTGTGGQPQHF.

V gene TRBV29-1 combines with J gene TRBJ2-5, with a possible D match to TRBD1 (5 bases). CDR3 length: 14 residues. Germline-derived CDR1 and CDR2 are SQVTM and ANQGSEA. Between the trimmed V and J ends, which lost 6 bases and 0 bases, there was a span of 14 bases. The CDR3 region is CSVDGVRDQETQYF. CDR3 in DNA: TGCAGCGTCGATGGGGTCAGGGACCAAGAGACCCAGTACTTC. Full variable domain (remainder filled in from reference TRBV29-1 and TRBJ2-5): SAVISQKPSRDICQRGTSLTIQCQVDSQVTMMFWYRQQPGQSLTLIATANQGSEATYESGFVIDKFPISRPNLTFSTLTVSNMSPEDSSIYLCSVDGVRDQETQYFGPGTRLLVL.

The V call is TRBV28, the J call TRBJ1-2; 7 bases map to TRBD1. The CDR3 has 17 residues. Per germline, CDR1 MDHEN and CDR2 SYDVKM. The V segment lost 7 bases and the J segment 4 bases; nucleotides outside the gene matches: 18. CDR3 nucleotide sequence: TGTGCCAGCATAACCGGGGCGGCACAGGGGACGGCCTATGGCTACACCTTC. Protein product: CASITGAAQGTAYGYTF.

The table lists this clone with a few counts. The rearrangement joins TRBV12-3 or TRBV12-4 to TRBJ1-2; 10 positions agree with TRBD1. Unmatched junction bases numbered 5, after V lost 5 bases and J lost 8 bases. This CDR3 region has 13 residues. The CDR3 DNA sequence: TGTGCCAGCAGTATTATGGGACAGGGGGGCTACACCTTC. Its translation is CASSIMGQGGYTF.

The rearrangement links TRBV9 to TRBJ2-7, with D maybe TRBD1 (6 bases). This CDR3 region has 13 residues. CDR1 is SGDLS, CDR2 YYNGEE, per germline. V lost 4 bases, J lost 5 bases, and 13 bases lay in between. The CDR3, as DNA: TGTGCCAGCAGCCCCCGGGACACCAACGAGCAGTACGTC. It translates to CASSPRDTNEQYV.

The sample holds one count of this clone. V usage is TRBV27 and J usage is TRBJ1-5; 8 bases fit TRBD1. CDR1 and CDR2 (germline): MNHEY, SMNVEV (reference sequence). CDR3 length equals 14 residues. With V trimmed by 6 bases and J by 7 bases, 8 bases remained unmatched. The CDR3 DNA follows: TGTGCCAGCAGCCAGGGGGCATGGGGGCAGCCCCAGCATTTT. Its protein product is CASSQGAWGQPQHF.

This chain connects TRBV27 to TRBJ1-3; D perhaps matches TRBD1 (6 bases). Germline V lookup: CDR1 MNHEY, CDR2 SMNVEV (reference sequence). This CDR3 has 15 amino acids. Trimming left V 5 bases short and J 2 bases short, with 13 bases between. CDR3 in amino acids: CASSMTGLAGNTIYF. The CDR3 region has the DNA TGTGCCAGCAGTATGACAGGACTCGCTGGAAACACCATATATTTT.